This is a list of T cell receptor beta chains from one sample in a study of blood T cell repertoires in COVID-19. The table came from immunoSEQ multiplex PCR; TCRdb's copy has only in-frame clones and leaves some out. The sample lists about 190,000 clones, under 85% occurring once. The sequencing input was peripheral blood. The receptor set was obtained from a woman aged 40 to 49 with acute or convalescent COVID-19. The CDR3 runs from the conserved cysteine through the conserved F or W. D genes are given only for firm matches. Not every row has a clone size; where given, it reads once, few, many or a size class.

>few|.|TRBJ2-3|TRBV27
TGTGCCAGCAGTTCCCAGGTGGGCCTCACAGATACGCAGTATTTT
CASSSQVGLTDTQYF
>.|TRBD1|TRBJ2-3|TRBV7-9
TGTGCCAGCAGCTTAAGGGGGCTCACAGATACGCAGTATTTT
CASSLRGLTDTQYF
>.|TRBD2|TRBJ2-1|TRBV7-3
TGTGCCAGCAGTCCCGGGACTAGTGGTAATGGTGAGCAGTTCTTC
CASSPGTSGNGEQFF
>.|.|TRBJ2-5|TRBV28
TGTGCCAGCAGTTCCGCCACTAGGAGGGAGACCCAGTACTTC
CASSSATRRETQYF
>once|TRBD1|TRBJ1-1|TRBV5-1
TGCGCCAGCAGCTACGGGACAGGGATAACTGAAGCTTTCTTT
CASSYGTGITEAFF
>.|TRBD2|TRBJ2-1|TRBV9
TGTGCCAGCAGCTTAGGACTAGGATCCTACAATGAGCAGTTCTTC
CASSLGLGSYNEQFF
>.|.|TRBJ2-3|TRBV9
TGTGCCAGCAGCGTAGAACCGATTGAGGCAGATACGCAGTATTTT
CASSVEPIEADTQYF
>.|TRBD1|TRBJ1-2|TRBV27
TGTGCCAGCAGAATCCCAGGGCAGGGGGTTTGGGGCTACACCTTC
CASRIPGQGVWGYTF
>.|TRBD1|TRBJ2-7|TRBV28
TGTGCCAGCAGTATCACAGGGGGCAAAGACTACGAGCAGTACTTC
CASSITGGKDYEQYF
>few|.|TRBJ2-7|TRBV2
TGTGCCAGCAGTGGCCAGGGTAGGAACGAGCAGTACTTC
CASSGQGRNEQYF
>.|.|TRBJ2-1|TRBV4-1
TGCGCCAGCAGCCACCTAATGGAGCAGTTCTTC
CASSHLMEQFF
>.|TRBD2|TRBJ2-1|TRBV19
TGTGCCAGTATGGCTCTCAATAGCGGGGGCGTCCATGAGCAGTTCTTC
CASMALNSGGVHEQFF
>.|TRBD2|TRBJ2-1|TRBV19
TGTGCCAGTAGTATTAGCGGGGGGGCAGGGAATGAGCAGTTCTTC
CASSISGGAGNEQFF
>.|.|TRBJ1-4|TRBV3-1/TRBV3-2
TGTGCCAGCAGCCGCCGATACAGGGACGGGGATGAAAAACTGTTTTTT
CASSRRYRDGDEKLFF
>.|TRBD2|TRBJ2-5|TRBV28
TGTGCCAGCAGTTTCCTAGCGGGAGCAGCAGAGACCCAGTACTTC
CASSFLAGAAETQYF
>.|.|TRBJ1-2|TRBV7-9
TGTGCCAGCAGCTTAATTGAGTTTGGCTACACCTTC
CASSLIEFGYTF
>.|TRBD1|TRBJ1-6|TRBV7-2
TGTGCCAGCAGCCCGACAGGGCTTAGGGGTTCACCCCTCCACTTT
CASSPTGLRGSPLHF
>.|TRBD1|TRBJ1-4|TRBV6-5
TGTGCCAGCAGTTACAGGGACAGAAACCTCAATGAAAAACTGTTTTTT
CASSYRDRNLNEKLFF
>.|TRBD1|TRBJ2-7|TRBV27
TGTGCCAGCAGTCACAACAGGGGTTACGAGCAGTACTTC
CASSHNRGYEQYF
>.|.|TRBJ2-5|TRBV28
TGTGCCAGCAGTTTGGACAGCGCCCAAGAGACCCAGTACTTC
CASSLDSAQETQYF
>.|.|TRBJ2-7|TRBV20-1
TGCAGTGCTAGCATTCTCGGCGAGCAGTACTTC
CSASILGEQYF
>.|.|TRBJ1-1|TRBV19
TGTGCCAGTGACACAGGGCGGAACACTGAAGCTTTCTTT
CASDTGRNTEAFF
>.|TRBD2|TRBJ2-5|TRBV2
TGTGCCAGCAGTGCCCAGATCCTAGCGGGGGGCGAGACCCAGTACTTC
CASSAQILAGGETQYF
>.|TRBD2|TRBJ2-1|TRBV30
TGTGCCTGGAGTGTACTTTGGACTAGCTACAATGAGCAGTTCTTC
CAWSVLWTSYNEQFF
>.|.|TRBJ1-5|TRBV19
TGTGCCAGTAGAGCGGGGACACGGAGCAATCAGCCCCAGCATTTT
CASRAGTRSNQPQHF
>.|.|TRBJ2-7|TRBV30
TGTGCCAGTACCGGACTGAAATATAACGAGCAGTACTTC
CASTGLKYNEQYF
>.|.|TRBJ1-5|TRBV7-2
TGTGCCAGCAGCCCAGTGGAGGGTACCCAGCATTTT
CASSPVEGTQHF
>.|.|TRBJ2-7|TRBV6-6
TGTGCCAGCAGTTACGGGACACCAGCCTACGAGCAGTACTTC
CASSYGTPAYEQYF
>.|.|TRBJ2-3|TRBV9
TGTGCCAGCGGCTTGGACTCCTACCACACAGATACGCAGTATTTT
CASGLDSYHTDTQYF
>.|.|TRBJ2-7|TRBV27
TGTGCCAGCAGTTTCGGGAGGGGGCGTCACGAGCAGTACTTC
CASSFGRGRHEQYF
>.|.|TRBJ1-2|TRBV28
TGTGCCAGCAGTCTACCCGGACGGAATAGGGGATATACCTTC
CASSLPGRNRGYTF
>once|.|TRBJ2-6|TRBV3-1/TRBV3-2
TGTGCCAGCAGCCAAGGAAGGGGCAGCTCTGGGGCCAACGTCCTGACTTTC
CASSQGRGSSGANVLTF
>.|.|TRBJ2-3|TRBV28
TGTGCCAGCAGCAGGACAGACCCTTTAGATACGCAGTATTTT
CASSRTDPLDTQYF
>.|.|TRBJ2-7|TRBV30
TGTGCCTGGAGTGTACTGGCGGGACCCTACGAGCAGTACTTC
CAWSVLAGPYEQYF
>.|.|TRBJ1-3|TRBV5-5
TGTGCCAGCAGCTTGGTGGTACTAGGGCCCTCTGGAAACACCATATATTTT
CASSLVVLGPSGNTIYF
>.|.|TRBJ1-1|TRBV6-5
TGTGCCAGCAGTTACGACCGGGGAGTGAACACTGAAGCTTTCTTT
CASSYDRGVNTEAFF
>.|.|TRBJ1-1|TRBV29-1
TGCAGCGTCGGTCGAAAGAACACTGAAGCTTTCTTT
CSVGRKNTEAFF
>.|.|TRBJ1-1|TRBV24-1
TGTGCCACCAGAAGGGGTAACACTGAAGCTTTCTTT
CATRRGNTEAFF
>.|.|TRBJ1-4|TRBV4-1
TGCGCCAGCAGCCAGACGGGGGGATCTAATGAAAAACTGTTTTTT
CASSQTGGSNEKLFF
>.|.|TRBJ1-6|TRBV5-1
TGCGCCAGCAATCAGGGGCCAGGGTCACCCCTCCACTTT
CASNQGPGSPLHF
>few|.|TRBJ2-3|TRBV27
TGTGCCAGCAGTCTCAGTCCCAACACAGATACGCAGTATTTT
CASSLSPNTDTQYF
>.|.|TRBJ2-7|TRBV7-8
TGTGCCAGCAGCTCCCAGGCCGTCAGGGTCCAGCAGTACTTC
CASSSQAVRVQQYF
>.|TRBD1|TRBJ2-7|TRBV2
TGTGCCAGCAGTGATCAAACAGGGGAATACGAGCAGTACTTC
CASSDQTGEYEQYF